The clone carrying this T cell receptor beta chain was observed a handful of times. Distinct nucleotide sequences in the sample also encode this CDR3. The sample comes from a study of shared clonotypes between healthy human individuals. CDR1 is SGHAT, CDR2 FQNNGV, per germline. V gave up 3 bases and J gave up 4 bases, with 7 bases separating them. CDR3 length: 13 amino acids. Using immunoSEQ multiplex PCR, the repertoire was profiled, and TCRdb retains in-frame clones only, with some absent. The sample has more than 550,000 clones, approximately 72% seen once; the top ten hold around 1.7%. Sequencing used memory CD4+ T cells sorted from blood. Indicated subset: CD45RA-negative fraction. V usage is TRBV11-2 and J usage is TRBJ2-1; no definite D call. The sequence was collected from a woman between 25 and 40 years old in good health. The CDR3 nucleotides read TGTGCCAGCAGCTTGGCACAGTACAATGAGCAGTTCTTC. Its translation is CASSLAQYNEQFF.